The source of this T cell receptor (beta chain) is a study of T cell responses to AZD1222 COVID-19 vaccine. Study-wide results and caveats: Breadth and depth of Spike-specific TCRs rose after two AZD1222 doses. In a largely white British group with more females than males, clonal diversity was possibly underestimated.

In the case of this clone: Its antigen remains unidentified.

The protocol was immunoSEQ multiplex PCR, while the TCRdb copy is restricted to in-frame clones and leaves out a portion. Of approximately 130,000 clones in the sample, around nine tenths were seen once. The source was peripheral blood, collected on day 0 of AZD1222 vaccination. The receptor's source is an adult in good health.

The DNA of the CDR3 is TGTGCCAGCAGCCCGGGGGCAGGGTGGAACACCGGGGAGCTGTTTTTT. This codes for CASSPGAGWNTGELFF. The chain employs TRBV7-3 and TRBJ2-2; possibly TRBD1 or TRBD2 for D (6 bases each). The V gene's germline CDR1 is SGHTA and CDR2 FQGTGA. Trimming took off 5 bases at V and 1 base at J, with 14 bases between the two ends. This CDR3 comprises 16 residues.